One and the same sample provided the 22 T cell receptor beta chains below, sequenced in a study of blood T cell repertoires in COVID-19. Sequencing used immunoSEQ multiplex PCR; TCRdb keeps in-frame clones, though not all of them. In the table there are about 160,000 clones, approximately 91% of which are singletons. The sequenced material came from peripheral blood. Receptor source: a man in his late teens or twenties with acute or convalescent COVID-19.

The CDR3 DNA is TGCGCCAGCAGTGGGACAGGACAAGAGACCCAGTACTTC. Its protein is CASSGTGQETQYF. V is TRBV10-1 and J is TRBJ2-5; 7 nucleotides align to TRBD1. This CDR3 has 13 residues. Germline values: CDR1 WNHNN, CDR2 SYGVQD (reference sequence). J lost 2 bases, V lost 4 bases, and 1 base had no gene match.

V usage is TRBV5-1 and J usage is TRBJ1-5, with unresolved D. Trimming removed 7 bases at V and 2 bases at J, with 16 bases between. In germline, CDR1 is SGHRS, CDR2 YFSETQ. This CDR3 has 15 residues. The CDR3 DNA is TGCGCCAGCTCCCTGGGCGAGGAGGGCAATCAGCCCCAGCATTTT. It encodes CASSLGEEGNQPQHF.

V gene TRBV6-5 combines with J gene TRBJ2-6; the D is unclear. Trimming pared 7 bases from V and 1 base from J, leaving 11 bases between. This CDR3 has 15 amino acids. The germline V gene encodes CDR1 MNHEY and CDR2 SVGAGI. The CDR3 coding sequence is TGTGCCAGCAAGAGGATGGCTTCTGGGGCCAACGTCCTGACTTTC. Residues: CASKRMASGANVLTF.

As concerns this clone: Within the sample, other DNA sequences also encode this same CDR3. V is TRBV5-1 and J is TRBJ1-1, with 9 bases matching TRBD1. Losses at the gene ends were 0 bases for V and 5 bases for J; bases not matched to a gene: 2. Germline V gene lookup returns CDR1 SGHRS and CDR2 YFSETQ. The CDR3 covers 14 residues. The CDR3: CASSLDGQGTEAFF. The CDR3, as DNA: TGCGCCAGCAGCTTGGACGGACAGGGGACTGAAGCTTTCTTT.

The chain couples TRBV7-9 to TRBJ1-5; no clear D gene. Deletions cut 1 base from V and 3 bases from J, with 10 bases between. CDR1 and CDR2 from the germline V gene are SEHNR and FQNEAQ (reference sequence). The CDR3 runs to 15 residues. The CDR3 spells CASSLDGLFNQPQHF. CDR3 nucleotides: TGTGCCAGCAGCTTAGATGGCCTGTTCAATCAGCCCCAGCATTTT.

The V call is TRBV6-5, the J call TRBJ1-5, with D possibly being TRBD1 (6 bases). Germline V gives CDR1 MNHEY, CDR2 SVGAGI. V gave up 3 bases and J gave up 5 bases, with 14 bases separating them. This CDR3 spans 15 amino acids. The CDR3 DNA reads as TGTGCCAGCAGTTATTTGACAGGTACCTATCAGCCCCAGCATTTT. This encodes CASSYLTGTYQPQHF.

The V gene is TRBV6-5, the J gene TRBJ1-5; D is possibly TRBD1 (6 bases). The CDR3 is 14 residues long. The V gene lost 8 bases and the J gene lost 4 bases, with 15 bases spanning the gap. Germline CDR1 reads MNHEY; CDR2 reads SVGAGI. As DNA, the CDR3 is TGTGCCAGCGGGCCCGGGACAAGTAATCAGCCCCAGCATTTT. Its protein is CASGPGTSNQPQHF.

V is TRBV18 and J is TRBJ2-5; 14 bases fit TRBD2. The CDR3 has 17 residues. Per the germline V gene, CDR1 is KGHSH and CDR2 is LQKENI. V dropped 3 bases and J dropped 4; count of bases not matched to a gene: 7. The CDR3 protein is CASSPGLAGASGETQYF. The CDR3 DNA sequence: TGTGCCAGCTCACCGGGACTAGCGGGAGCAAGTGGAGAGACCCAGTACTTC. Filled out from reference TRBV18 and TRBJ2-5, the complete variable domain reads NAGVMQNPRHLVRRRGQEARLRCSPMKGHSHVYWYRQLPEEGLKFMVYLQKENIIDESGMPKERFSAEFPKEGPSILRIQQVVRGDSAAYFCASSPGLAGASGETQYFGPGTRLLVL.

This chain uses TRBV6-6 with TRBJ1-2, with unresolved D. Germline loops: CDR1 MNHNY, CDR2 SVGAGI (reference sequence). This CDR3 region has 14 residues. With 7 bases removed from V and 5 bases from J, the gap between germline ends came to 17 bases. CDR3 nucleotide sequence: TGTGCCAGCATCATATCGACTTATAAGTATGGCTACACCTTC. Its protein product is CASIISTYKYGYTF.

The genes are TRBV10-2 and TRBJ2-1; a possible D gene is TRBD2 (6 bases). This CDR3 is built from 15 residues. V was shortened by 4 bases and J by 0 bases, with 10 bases between the two germline ends. CDR1 and CDR2 (germline): WSHSY, SAAADI. CDR3 in DNA: TGCGCCAGCAGTGGGGGCGGGGTCTCCTACAATGAGCAGTTCTTC. Encoded protein: CASSGGGVSYNEQFF.

The chain is built from TRBV4-1 and TRBJ1-6, with 8 bases aligning to TRBD1. The V segment lost 1 base and the J segment 0 bases; nucleotides outside the gene matches: 2. This CDR3 region has 17 residues. Germline loops: CDR1 MGHRA, CDR2 YSYEKL. The CDR3 sequence is CASSQGQGISYNSPLHF. CDR3 nucleotides: TGCGCCAGCAGCCAAGGACAGGGGATCTCCTATAATTCACCCCTCCACTTT.

The chain has TRBV6-5 and TRBJ1-5; a weak D match, TRBD1 (6 bases). The ends were cut back, 8 bases at V and 0 bases at J, with 14 bases in the middle. CDR3 length: 15 amino acids. CDR1 is MNHEY and CDR2 is SVGAGI in the germline V gene. CDR3 protein: CASALQGNSNQPQHF. For the CDR3, the DNA is TGTGCCAGCGCCCTACAGGGAAATAGCAATCAGCCCCAGCATTTT.

This chain uses TRBV2 with TRBJ2-1; D gene unclear. CDR1 is SNHLY and CDR2 is FYNNEI in the germline V gene. The CDR3 has 15 residues. Trimming took 4 bases from V and 0 from J, leaving 10 bases between them. The CDR3 region has the DNA TGTGCCAGCAGTGTAGCTGGCAGCTCCTACAATGAGCAGTTCTTC. Residues: CASSVAGSSYNEQFF.

The chain links TRBV6-5 to TRBJ2-7; 8 nucleotides align to TRBD2. The CDR3 runs 13 residues. Per the germline V gene, CDR1 is MNHEY and CDR2 is SVGAGI. Trimming removed 7 bases from V and 3 bases from J; junction bases left unmatched: 5. The CDR3 DNA is TGTGCCAGCAATACGGGAGGGAGCTACGAGCAGTACTTC. Translation gives CASNTGGSYEQYF.

The CDR3 region is CASKIAVHTYEQYF. CDR3 bases: TGTGCCAGTAAAATAGCGGTACACACCTACGAGCAGTACTTC. The V call is TRBV19, the J call TRBJ2-7, with D possibly matching TRBD2 (6 bases). Trimming pared 7 bases from V and 2 bases from J, leaving 15 bases between. The CDR3 runs to 14 residues. Germline V gene data show CDR1 as LNHDA and CDR2 as SQIVND (reference sequence).

The V gene is TRBV18, the J gene TRBJ1-2; the match to TRBD1 covers 9 bases. Per the germline V gene, CDR1 is KGHSH and CDR2 is LQKENI. J lost 4 bases, V lost 0 bases, and 3 bases had no gene match. The length of the CDR3 is 15 residues. CDR3 coding DNA: TGTGCCAGCTCACCACCCGGGACAGGGTTCTATGGCTACACCTTC. Protein: CASSPPGTGFYGYTF.

The genes are TRBV3-1 (or the pseudogene TRBV3-2) and TRBJ1-1; TRBD1 agrees at 8 bases. The CDR3 is made up of 15 amino acids. CDR1 is LGHDT and CDR2 is YNNKEL in the germline V gene (reference sequence). With 1 base clipped from V and 1 base from J, the junction kept 2 bases outside the gene matches. The CDR3 here is CASSQAGTGNTEAFF. The CDR3, as DNA: TGTGCCAGCAGCCAAGCGGGGACAGGGAACACTGAAGCTTTCTTT.

The chain employs TRBV30 and TRBJ1-1; 8 positions agree with TRBD1. The CDR3 spans 16 residues. V shed 1 base, J shed 7 bases, and the junction held 14 bases outside the gene matches. Germline V lookup: CDR1 GTSNPN, CDR2 SVGIG (reference sequence). Here the CDR3 reads CAWSENGQGAFIEAFF. As DNA, the CDR3 is TGTGCCTGGAGTGAGAACGGACAGGGTGCGTTCATTGAAGCTTTCTTT. Looking up the rest from reference TRBV30 and TRBJ1-1 gives the full variable domain: SQTIHQWPATLVQPVGSPLSLECTVEGTSNPNLYWYRQAAGRGLQLLFYSVGIGQISSEVPQNLSASRPQDRQFILSSKKLLLSDSGFYLCAWSENGQGAFIEAFFGQGTRLTVV.

This sequence joins TRBV15 and TRBJ1-2, with 8 bases that match TRBD1. The CDR3 loop spans 15 amino acids. V gave up 2 bases and J gave up 4 bases; unmatched junction bases: 6. Germline-derived CDR1 and CDR2 are LNHNV and YYDKDF (reference sequence). Here the CDR3 DNA reads TGTGCCACCAGCAGATCCCGGACAGGGACCTATGGCTACACCTTC. This sequence encodes CATSRSRTGTYGYTF.

The V call is TRBV5-1, the J call TRBJ2-3; tentatively, D is TRBD2 (5 bases). V was cut by 0 bases and J by 0 bases, with 11 bases left in between. The CDR3 is made up of 16 amino acids. Germline V gives CDR1 SGHRS, CDR2 YFSETQ. As DNA, the CDR3 is TGCGCCAGCAGCTTGGATGGTCGGACTAGCACAGATACGCAGTATTTT. It yields the protein CASSLDGRTSTDTQYF.

The chain joins TRBV5-1 to TRBJ2-5, with TRBD2 matching 9 bases. The germline V gene encodes CDR1 SGHRS and CDR2 YFSETQ. The CDR3 totals 14 residues. The ends lost 3 bases at V and 5 bases at J; junction bases unmatched: 5. The CDR3 protein is CASSSSTSGETQYF. CDR3 DNA: TGCGCCAGCAGCTCGTCTACTAGCGGGGAGACCCAGTACTTC. The variable domain in full, completed from reference TRBV5-1 and TRBJ2-5, reads KAGVTQTPRYLIKTRGQQVTLSCSPISGHRSVSWYQQTPGQGLQFLFEYFSETQRNKGNFPGRFSGRQFSNSRSEMNVSTLELGDSALYLCASSSSTSGETQYFGPGTRLLVL.

This clone has a single count. The chain is built from TRBV25-1 and TRBJ2-2; 7 positions match TRBD1. Unmatched junction bases numbered 7, after V lost 7 bases and J lost 5 bases. The germline gives CDR1 MGHDK, CDR2 SYGVNS. The CDR3 is 14 residues long. In DNA form, the CDR3 reads TGTGCCAGCACACAGACAGGGATTACCGGGGAGCTGTTTTTT. It translates to CASTQTGITGELFF.